The rows below give T cell receptor beta chains drawn from one sample of a study of neurological immune-mediated disorders. TCRdb redid the calling of the 5' RACE reads with MiXCR, one entry per CDR3 protein. The table includes about 80,000 distinct CDR3 sequences, roughly 10% detected once. What was sequenced was PBMCs. Receptor source: a man aged 45-65 years in good health. The CDR3 runs from the conserved cysteine through the conserved F or W. D genes are given only for firm matches. Expanded clones get a size class; other rows say once, few or many, or leave the size out.

d_call	v_call	j_call	clone_size	cdr3_aa	cdr3_nt
NA	TRBV7-2	TRBJ1-5	many	CASSLGGGYGGGQPQHF	TGTGCCAGCAGCTTAGGGGGTGGGTACGGGGGCGGACAGCCCCAGCATTTT
TRBD2	TRBV7-2	TRBJ2-1	many	CASSALAGGFGEQFF	TGTGCCAGCAGCGCCCTAGCGGGGGGGTTTGGTGAGCAGTTCTTC
TRBD2	TRBV5-1	TRBJ2-7	many	CASRAGDLWSSEEYF	TGCGCCAGCAGAGCGGGAGATCTCTGGTCTTCGGAGGAGTACTTC
TRBD1	TRBV27	TRBJ1-6	many	CASSLLRTGGRTPLHF	TGTGCCAGCAGTTTATTGCGGACAGGGGGCAGGACACCCCTCCACTTT
NA	TRBV20-1	TRBJ2-4	many	CSARGAKLAKNIQYF	TGCAGTGCTAGAGGGGCCAAATTAGCCAAAAACATTCAGTACTTC
NA	TRBV5-1	TRBJ1-1	NA	CTSSIPQGNTEAFF	TGCACCAGCAGCATACCCCAGGGGAACACTGAAGCTTTCTTT
TRBD1	TRBV7-2	TRBJ2-1	many	CASSREPGTGSYNEQFF	TGTGCCAGCAGCCGAGAGCCCGGGACAGGGAGCTACAATGAGCAGTTCTTC
NA	TRBV18	TRBJ2-7	few	CASRDTSSYEQYF	TGTGCCAGCCGGGACACCAGCTCCTACGAGCAGTACTTC
NA	TRBV28	TRBJ2-1	NA	CASSLRGRTRSGNEQFF	TGTGCCAGCAGTTTAAGGGGGAGGACTAGGAGCGGCAATGAGCAGTTCTTC
NA	TRBV12-3/TRBV12-4	TRBJ2-1	many	CASSFLGGQFF	TGTGCCAGCAGTTTTTTGGGAGGGCAGTTCTTC
NA	TRBV7-2	TRBJ1-2	many	CASSFAGADYGYTF	TGTGCCAGCAGCTTCGCAGGGGCCGACTATGGCTACACCTTC
NA	TRBV29-1	TRBJ2-3	many	CSVARGDTQYF	TGCAGCGTTGCCCGGGGGGATACGCAGTATTTT
NA	TRBV28	TRBJ2-5	NA	CASSPDVVGGETQYF	TGTGCCAGCAGCCCCGATGTAGTCGGGGGAGAGACCCAGTACTTC